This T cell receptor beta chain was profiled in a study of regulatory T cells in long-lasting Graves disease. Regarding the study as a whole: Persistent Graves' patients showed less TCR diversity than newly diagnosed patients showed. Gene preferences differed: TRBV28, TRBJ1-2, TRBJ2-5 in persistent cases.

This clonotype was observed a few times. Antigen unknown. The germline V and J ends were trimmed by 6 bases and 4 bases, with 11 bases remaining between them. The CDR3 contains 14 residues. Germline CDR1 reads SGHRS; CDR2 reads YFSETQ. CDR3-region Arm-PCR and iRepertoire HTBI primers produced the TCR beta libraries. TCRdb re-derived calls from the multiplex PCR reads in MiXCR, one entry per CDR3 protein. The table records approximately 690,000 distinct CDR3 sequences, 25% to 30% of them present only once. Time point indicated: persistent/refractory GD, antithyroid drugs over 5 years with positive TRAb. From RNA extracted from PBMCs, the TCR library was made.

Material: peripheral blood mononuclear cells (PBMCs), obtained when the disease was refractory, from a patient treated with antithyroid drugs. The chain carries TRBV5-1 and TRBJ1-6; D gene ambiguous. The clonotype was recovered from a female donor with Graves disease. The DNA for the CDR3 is TGCGCCAGCAAGTTAGACCTTTATAATTCACCCCTCCACTTT. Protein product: CASKLDLYNSPLHF.